A single sample is the source of the 3 T cell receptor beta chains below, sequenced in a study of T cell repertoires in cytomegalovirus infection. TCRdb re-called the reads with MiXCR, one entry per CDR3 protein. The sample has about 340,000 distinct CDR3 sequences, roughly 29% seen once; the top ten hold around 20%. The antigens for these receptors are not known. Specimen: cultured PBMCs, collected from culture after CMV antigen stimulation. The receptors here all came from a human donor in good health (CMV status not recorded). Some clones in this sample may be carry-over from other donors' samples.

In this sample, this clonotype turned up many times. J is TRBJ2-2 and V is TRBV11-2; a possible D gene is TRBD1 (5 bases). This CDR3 contains 14 residues. CDR1 is SGHAT, CDR2 FQNNGV, per germline. Trimming removed 5 bases at V and 2 bases at J, with 9 bases between. For the CDR3, the DNA is TGTGCCAGCAGCCCCAGGGTTAACACCGGGGAGCTGTTTTTT. This encodes CASSPRVNTGELFF.

This clonotype came up a few times. V and J are TRBV6-1 and TRBJ2-5; 12 bases agree with TRBD2. This CDR3 is built from 20 residues. V was pared by 5 bases and J by 3 bases, with 19 bases of the junction left unmatched. Germline CDR1 is MNHNS and CDR2 is SASEGT. The CDR3 region is CASSFAPTGLAGLVEETQYF. The CDR3 DNA follows: TGTGCCAGCAGTTTCGCCCCGACGGGACTAGCGGGCCTAGTTGAAGAGACCCAGTACTTC.

This clonotype was seen ten or more times. This chain joins TRBV27 and TRBJ2-7; 8 bases are a match to TRBD2. Trimming cost V 7 bases and J 0 bases; bases outside gene matches: 5. The CDR3 has 14 residues. Germline V lookup: CDR1 MNHEY, CDR2 SMNVEV (reference sequence). CDR3 DNA sequence: TGTGCCAGCAAGGAGGGACTAGGCTCCTACGAGCAGTACTTC. It yields the protein CASKEGLGSYEQYF.